These 4 T cell receptor beta chains came from one sample sequenced in a study of memory CD4+ T cells and cytomegalovirus serostatus. Profiled with immunoSEQ multiplex PCR; TCRdb holds only in-frame clones, not every one. The sample lists more than 45,000 clones, 65% to 85% occurring once. The sort gate was single viable CD3+CD4+CD8-CD45RO+ cells for memory CD4+ T cells. Sequenced input: memory CD4+ T cells from blood. The receptors were gathered from an adult in good health and CMV-seronegative.

The rearrangement joins TRBV4-1 to TRBJ2-7; D uncertain. Germline-derived CDR1 and CDR2 are MGHRA and YSYEKL. V lost 2 bases to trimming and J lost 4 bases, with 18 bases between them. There are 16 residues in the CDR3. The CDR3 DNA follows: TGCGCCAGCAGCCAATCGTCGGGCAGGTCACCGTACGAGCAGTACTTC. Protein: CASSQSSGRSPYEQYF.

This chain uses TRBV6-4 with TRBJ2-3, with D perhaps TRBD2 (7 bases). The CDR3 runs to 15 residues. Trimming pared 2 bases from V and 2 bases from J, leaving 11 bases between. Germline CDR1 and CDR2: MRHNA and SNTAGT. CDR3 loop: CASSDRGAPTDTQYF. The CDR3 nucleotides are TGTGCCAGCAGTGACCGGGGGGCCCCCACAGATACGCAGTATTTT.

The chain has TRBV9 and TRBJ1-4; 7 bases are shared with TRBD1. This CDR3 spans 15 amino acids. Trimming removed 3 bases from V and 7 bases from J; junction bases left unmatched: 9. Germline CDR1 reads SGDLS; CDR2 reads YYNGEE. CDR3 nucleotide sequence: TGTGCCAGCAGCGGGGACAGTTACAAGTCTGAAAAACTGTTTTTT. It translates to CASSGDSYKSEKLFF.

The chain joins TRBV2 to TRBJ1-1, with 10 bases aligning to TRBD1. With V trimmed by 8 bases and J by 5 bases, 2 bases remained unmatched. There are 12 residues in the CDR3. Germline assignment: CDR1 SNHLY and CDR2 FYNNEI. The CDR3 protein is CASDRGQTEAFF. CDR3 in DNA: TGTGCCAGCGACAGGGGGCAAACTGAAGCTTTCTTT.